This TCR beta chain was found in a study of cytomegalovirus exposure and HLA in healthy donors. Study-level findings and limits: In vitro, a few CMV-associated chains proved specific for CMV antigens. As a later analysis revealed, the rate of TCR association differed by HLA locus, with DRB1 most and HLA-C fewest.

The CDR3 length is 14 residues. Germline values: CDR1 LNHDA, CDR2 SQIVND (reference sequence). Between the trimmed V and J ends, which lost 1 base and 5 bases, there was a span of 12 bases. PCR employed 60 Vbeta and 13 Jbeta primers. TCRdb's copy holds only in-frame clones and misses some; the assay was immunoSEQ multiplex PCR. The repertoire holds 150,000 to 200,000 clones, 70% to 85% seen once, with more than 3.5% in the top ten. Details on this clone: Its antigen remains unidentified.

The chain combines TRBV19 with TRBJ2-7; D may be TRBD1 (5 bases). This sequence originates from a man aged 35-49 years in good health and CMV-seronegative. Material for sequencing was PBMCs. The CDR3 loop reads CASSIGGAYNEQYF. The CDR3 DNA sequence: TGTGCCAGTAGTATAGGGGGCGCGTATAACGAGCAGTACTTC.